What follows are 31 T cell receptor beta chains derived from one specimen sequenced in a study of T cell responses to AZD1222 COVID-19 vaccine. Profiled with immunoSEQ multiplex PCR; TCRdb holds only in-frame clones, not every one. The data contain more than 140,000 clones, approximately 89% of them singletons. The source material was peripheral blood, sampled on day 0 of MenACWY control vaccination. All receptors come from an adult in good health.

In DNA, the CDR3 is TGTGCCAGCAGCGTAACAGGGGTGGGAAACACCGGGGAGCTGTTTTTT. It codes for CASSVTGVGNTGELFF. This sequence joins TRBV9 and TRBJ2-2, with TRBD1 matching 7 bases. From germline, CDR1 is SGDLS and CDR2 YYNGEE. CDR3 length equals 16 residues. With V trimmed by 1 base and J by 2 bases, 5 bases remained unmatched.

The gene calls are TRBV5-4 and TRBJ2-1; 14 nucleotides align to TRBD2. Looked up from germline, CDR1 is SGHNT and CDR2 is YYREEE (reference sequence). This CDR3 contains 18 residues. The trim removed 3 bases at V and 3 bases at J, leaving 8 bases unmatched. CDR3 coding DNA: TGTGCCAGCAGCTCCGGGACTAGCGGGAGATCGGTCTACAATGAGCAGTTCTTC. Amino acids: CASSSGTSGRSVYNEQFF.

This sequence joins TRBV4-2 and TRBJ2-5, with D perhaps TRBD2 (6 bases). The V gene lost 6 bases and the J gene lost 2 bases, with 19 bases spanning the gap. The CDR3 length is 16 residues. The germline V gene has CDR1 LGHNA and CDR2 YNFKEQ. The CDR3 reads CASRPGLPSAQETQYF. The DNA of the CDR3 is TGTGCCAGCAGACCAGGATTACCTAGCGCACAAGAGACCCAGTACTTC.

The rearrangement joins TRBV6-5 to TRBJ2-7; tentatively, D is TRBD1 (6 bases). Germline CDR1 reads MNHEY; CDR2 reads SVGAGI. The CDR3 runs 16 residues. Trimming stripped 0 bases from V and 2 bases from J, with 14 bases between. Written as DNA, the CDR3 is TGTGCCAGCAGTTACTCGAGCCAGGGGTATACCTACGAGCAGTACTTC. This gives the protein CASSYSSQGYTYEQYF.

The chain's CDR3 is CASSPRQGLEEQFF. CDR3 bases: TGTGCCAGCTCACCAAGGCAGGGATTGGAGGAGCAGTTCTTC. The J gene is TRBJ2-1, the V gene TRBV18; tentatively, D is TRBD1 (5 bases). V was pared by 2 bases and J by 10 bases, with 15 bases between. The CDR3 is 14 residues long. Germline lookup yields CDR1 KGHSH and CDR2 LQKENI.

This clone appeared a single time. The chain carries TRBV5-4 and TRBJ1-2; D uncertain. Germline CDR1 is SGHNT and CDR2 is YYREEE (reference sequence). Trimming removed 0 bases at V and 4 bases at J, with 7 bases between. The CDR3 length is 13 residues. The DNA for the CDR3 is TGTGCCAGCAGCTTGGACACCTCCTATGGCTACACCTTC. This translates into CASSLDTSYGYTF.

This clone was seen only once. The V call is TRBV2, the J call TRBJ2-5, with 7 bases identical to TRBD1. The J segment lost 3 bases and the V segment lost 7 bases, leaving 5 bases of the junction unmatched. The germline V gene has CDR1 SNHLY and CDR2 FYNNEI. The CDR3 is 13 amino acids. CDR3 nucleotides: TGTGCCAGCAACCGGGACAGAGAAGAGACCCAGTACTTC. Its protein is CASNRDREETQYF. The whole variable domain, filled in from reference TRBV2 and TRBJ2-5, reads EPEVTQTPSHQVTQMGQEVILRCVPISNHLYFYWYRQILGQKVEFLVSFYNNEISEKSEIFDDQFSVERPDGSNFTLKIRSTKLEDSAMYFCASNRDREETQYFGPGTRLLVL.

The chain carries TRBV7-8 and TRBJ1-2; D uncertain. Germline lookup yields CDR1 SGHVS and CDR2 FQNEAQ. The CDR3 has 15 amino acids. The germline V and J ends were trimmed by 5 bases and 8 bases, with 21 bases remaining between them. The CDR3 DNA reads TGTGCCAGCAGCCCAGGCGGTCAGGCTAGAGACGGCTACACCTTC. Translated, it gives CASSPGGQARDGYTF.

The chain joins TRBV30 to TRBJ2-3, with D possibly TRBD1 on 7 matching bases. Germline assignment: CDR1 GTSNPN and CDR2 SVGIG (reference sequence). V was cut by 2 bases and J by 0 bases, with 18 bases left in between. The CDR3 totals 17 residues. Written as DNA, the CDR3 is TGTGCCTGGAGTAAGGGAGGAGGGGGCCCTAGCACAGATACGCAGTATTTT. Translated: CAWSKGGGGPSTDTQYF.

This chain uses TRBV11-2 with TRBJ2-5, with D maybe TRBD1 (5 bases). This CDR3 spans 14 amino acids. CDR1 is SGHAT and CDR2 is FQNNGV in the germline V gene. The ends were cut back, 1 base at V and 2 bases at J, with 8 bases in the middle. The CDR3 loop reads CASSLVTGQETQYF. CDR3 sequence (DNA): TGTGCCAGCAGCTTAGTAACAGGTCAAGAGACCCAGTACTTC.

This clone is a singleton in its sample. The rearrangement links TRBV5-1 to TRBJ2-4; no firm D call. Germline V gene sequence: CDR1 SGHRS, CDR2 YFSETQ. There are 14 residues in the CDR3. V dropped 1 base and J dropped 4 bases, with 9 bases sitting between them. The CDR3 loop reads CASSLRSEKNIQYF. The CDR3, as DNA: TGCGCCAGCAGCTTGCGGTCAGAAAAAAACATTCAGTACTTC. Full variable domain (rest looked up from reference TRBV5-1 and TRBJ2-4): KAGVTQTPRYLIKTRGQQVTLSCSPISGHRSVSWYQQTPGQGLQFLFEYFSETQRNKGNFPGRFSGRQFSNSRSEMNVSTLELGDSALYLCASSLRSEKNIQYFGAGTRLSVL.

This chain connects TRBV7-9 to TRBJ1-2, with no clear D. This CDR3 has 17 amino acids. CDR1 SEHNR and CDR2 FQNEAQ come from the germline V gene (reference sequence). The V gene lost 4 bases and the J gene lost 5 bases, with 23 bases spanning the gap. CDR3 amino acids: CASSSHRVEGLRYGYTF. Here the CDR3 DNA reads TGTGCCAGCAGCTCCCACCGGGTGGAGGGCTTGAGGTATGGCTACACCTTC.

The chain combines TRBV29-1 with TRBJ2-7, with D possibly being TRBD2 (6 bases). Germline CDR1 SQVTM, CDR2 ANQGSEA. Trimming shortened V by 6 bases and J by 3 bases, and 15 bases separated the two germline ends. This CDR3 spans 13 amino acids. CDR3: CSVGDLANYEQYF. The CDR3 DNA follows: TGCAGCGTCGGGGACTTAGCCAACTACGAGCAGTACTTC.

The rearrangement joins TRBV10-3 to TRBJ2-2, with TRBD2 as a possible D gene (5 bases). The CDR3 is 13 amino acids. Germline CDR1 ENHRY, CDR2 SYGVKD. The germline V and J ends were trimmed by 4 bases and 6 bases, with 9 bases remaining between them. CDR3: CAISGGEAGELFF. CDR3 sequence (DNA): TGTGCCATCAGTGGGGGAGAGGCCGGGGAGCTGTTTTTT.

V usage is TRBV4-3 and J usage is TRBJ2-6; D remains unclear. In germline, CDR1 is LGHNA, CDR2 YSLEER. With 0 bases removed from V and 2 bases from J, the gap between germline ends came to 11 bases. The CDR3 sequence is 17 residues long. CDR3 in DNA: TGCGCCAGCAGCCAAGATAGAGGAGTCACTGGGGCCAACGTCCTGACTTTC. It specifies CASSQDRGVTGANVLTF.

The V and J genes are TRBV7-8 and TRBJ2-3; perhaps TRBD2 as D (6 bases). This CDR3 is built from 14 residues. Germline V gives CDR1 SGHVS, CDR2 FQNEAQ. V was clipped by 0 bases and J by 11 bases, with 15 bases between them. Here the CDR3 reads CASSLAPPGVGQYF. The CDR3 DNA reads TGTGCCAGCAGCTTAGCTCCCCCGGGGGTGGGGCAGTATTTT.

The rearrangement links TRBV4-2 to TRBJ1-3, with D uncertain. The length of the CDR3 is 15 residues. Germline assignment: CDR1 LGHNA and CDR2 YNFKEQ. Trimming took off 1 base at V and 0 bases at J, with 7 bases between the two ends. The CDR3 DNA sequence: TGTGCCAGCAGCCAAGTTGCGGACTCTGGAAACACCATATATTTT. It yields the protein CASSQVADSGNTIYF.

The J gene is TRBJ1-1, the V gene TRBV29-1; no clear D. V lost 4 bases to trimming and J lost 1 base, with 13 bases between them. CDR3 length equals 14 residues. Germline assignment: CDR1 SQVTM and CDR2 ANQGSEA. CDR3 protein: CSVVLAVWNTEAFF. CDR3 nucleotide sequence: TGCAGCGTTGTCCTGGCCGTGTGGAACACTGAAGCTTTCTTT. Based on the CDR3 plus reference TRBV29-1 and TRBJ1-1, the full variable domain is SAVISQKPSRDICQRGTSLTIQCQVDSQVTMMFWYRQQPGQSLTLIATANQGSEATYESGFVIDKFPISRPNLTFSTLTVSNMSPEDSSIYLCSVVLAVWNTEAFFGQGTRLTVV.

The chain joins TRBV7-8 to TRBJ1-1; D is undetermined. CDR1 SGHVS and CDR2 FQNEAQ come from the germline V gene. This CDR3 has 11 residues. Trimming cost V 5 bases and J 8 bases, with 9 bases left between them. CDR3 loop: CASSVGSEAFF. The CDR3 bases are TGTGCCAGCAGCGTGGGTAGCGAAGCTTTCTTT.

CDR3 residues: CASSDKNDRPNQPQHF. In DNA, the CDR3 is TGTGCCAGCAGCGATAAAAACGACAGACCCAATCAGCCCCAGCATTTT. The chain uses TRBV7-9 and TRBJ1-5; D may be TRBD1 (5 bases). Germline CDR1 and CDR2: SEHNR and FQNEAQ (reference sequence). V was trimmed by 5 bases and J by 3 bases, leaving 17 bases between them. CDR3 size: 16 residues.

This chain links TRBV9 with TRBJ2-3; 13 bases align to TRBD2. The CDR3 is 17 residues long. The germline gives CDR1 SGDLS, CDR2 YYNGEE. The V gene end was trimmed by 0 bases and the J gene end by 6 bases; junction bases not matched to a gene: 7. For the CDR3, the DNA is TGTGCCAGCAGCGTAGGTTCGGGACTAGCGGGATCGGATACGCAGTATTTT. It is translated as CASSVGSGLAGSDTQYF.

This clone was observed a handful of times. The chain is built from TRBV7-8 and TRBJ1-2, with D perhaps TRBD1 (6 bases). CDR1 and CDR2 from the germline V gene are SGHVS and FQNEAQ. The CDR3 runs 13 residues. V gave up 5 bases and J gave up 4 bases, with 11 bases separating them. The CDR3 DNA is TGTGCCAGCAGCAAAAGGACAGCCTATGGCTACACCTTC. Translating gives CASSKRTAYGYTF.

The chain carries TRBV14 and TRBJ2-5, with TRBD2 matching 10 bases. In germline, CDR1 is SGHDN, CDR2 FVKESK. This CDR3 is 17 amino acids long. V shed 1 base and J 5 bases; nucleotides not matched to a gene: 10. The CDR3 region is CASSQGLAGVRGETQYF. The CDR3 DNA reads as TGTGCCAGCAGCCAAGGGCTAGCGGGAGTACGAGGGGAGACCCAGTACTTC.

This chain uses TRBV7-2 with TRBJ1-1; D gene uncertain. The germline V gene encodes CDR1 SGHTA and CDR2 FQGNSA. The CDR3 runs to 14 residues. The ends were cut back, 1 base at V and 4 bases at J, with 10 bases in the middle. The CDR3 protein is CASSLVIGSTEAFF. In nucleotides, the CDR3 is TGTGCCAGCAGCTTAGTGATAGGATCCACTGAAGCTTTCTTT.

The V call is TRBV7-3, the J call TRBJ1-2, with D possibly being TRBD1 (6 bases). The CDR3 runs to 14 residues. Trimming pared 5 bases from V and 4 bases from J, leaving 14 bases between. CDR1 is SGHTA and CDR2 is FQGTGA in the germline V gene. The CDR3 reads CASSATGLGYGYTF. DNA of the CDR3: TGTGCCAGCAGCGCGACAGGATTGGGCTATGGCTACACCTTC.

The chain has TRBV4-3 and TRBJ2-5, with D tentatively TRBD1 (5 bases). Germline V gene data show CDR1 as LGHNA and CDR2 as YSLEER. V lost 1 base and J lost 2, with 20 bases in between. CDR3 length: 18 residues. CDR3 nucleotides: TGCGCCAGCAGCCAAGCTTTGTACAGGCAAGGTTTACAAGAGACCCAGTACTTC. Translation: CASSQALYRQGLQETQYF.

DNA of the CDR3: TGTGCCAGTAGTAACGACAGAATCGGGCTGAACACTGAAGCTTTCTTT. It encodes CASSNDRIGLNTEAFF. J is TRBJ1-1 and V is TRBV19, with D possibly matching TRBD1 (5 bases). The CDR3 runs 16 residues. V lost 4 bases and J lost 0, with 15 bases in between. Germline loops: CDR1 LNHDA, CDR2 SQIVND (reference sequence).

The V call is TRBV11-3, the J call TRBJ2-1; D remains unclear. Trimming removed 4 bases at V and 0 bases at J, with 4 bases between. This CDR3 spans 13 amino acids. The germline V gene has CDR1 SGHNT and CDR2 YENEEA. CDR3 in amino acids: CASSSSSYNEQFF. For the CDR3, the DNA is TGTGCCAGCAGCTCCAGCTCCTACAATGAGCAGTTCTTC.

The chain is built from TRBV4-2 and TRBJ2-5; 13 bases match TRBD2. The junction had 9 bases not matched to a gene; V was cut back by 4 bases and J by 4 bases. This CDR3 is 17 amino acids long. The germline V gene encodes CDR1 LGHNA and CDR2 YNFKEQ. CDR3 residues: CASSRYTSGGDGETQYF. As DNA, the CDR3 is TGTGCCAGCAGCCGCTATACTAGCGGGGGGGACGGAGAGACCCAGTACTTC.

V usage is TRBV6-2 or TRBV6-3 and J usage is TRBJ2-4; D is possibly TRBD1 (5 bases). Trimming shortened V by 0 bases and J by 0 bases, and 6 bases separated the two germline ends. Germline V gene sequence: CDR1 MNHEY, CDR2 SVGEGT. The CDR3 sequence is 15 residues long. In nucleotides, the CDR3 is TGTGCCAGCAGTTACTCGACAGTAGCCAAAAACATTCAGTACTTC. Translated: CASSYSTVAKNIQYF.

V and J are TRBV9 and TRBJ2-7, with unresolved D. There are 15 residues in the CDR3. In germline, CDR1 is SGDLS, CDR2 YYNGEE. The germline V and J ends were trimmed by 1 base and 7 bases, with 18 bases remaining between them. The chain's CDR3 is CASSVYPGPSGEQYF. The CDR3 DNA is TGTGCCAGCAGCGTATATCCGGGCCCCTCTGGAGAGCAGTACTTC. Looking up the rest from reference TRBV9 and TRBJ2-7 gives the full variable domain: DSGVTQTPKHLITATGQRVTLRCSPRSGDLSVYWYQQSLDQGLQFLIQYYNGEERAKGNILERFSAQQFPDLHSELNLSSLELGDSALYFCASSVYPGPSGEQYFGPGTRLTVT.